This is a list of T cell receptor beta chains from one sample in a study of T cells expressing NK-cell markers. TCRdb reprocessed the 5' RACE reads; each CDR3 protein has one entry and no DNA is given. This specimen shows roughly 420,000 distinct CDR3 sequences; the ten leading clones hold 7.3%. Material: blood T cells: a sorted CD56 or NKG2C T cell subset, CD4+ or CD8+ T cells, or bulk PBMC T cells (not recorded which). The receptor set was obtained from a woman aged 18-70 years in good health. Each CDR3 is given with its conserved first and last residue.

j_call v_call cdr3_aa
TRBJ2-2 TRBV6-5 CASSYGGPGRSGELFF
TRBJ2-7 TRBV9 CASSVGGGLGNEQYF
TRBJ1-2 TRBV30 CAWSIPGQTYGYTF
TRBJ2-2 TRBV20-1 CSARNANTGELFF
TRBJ1-1 TRBV6-2/TRBV6-3 CASSPSTKWAEAFF
TRBJ2-5 TRBV3-1 CASRARFGGLGETQYF
TRBJ2-3 TRBV6-5 CASSYSDRVGDTDTQYF
TRBJ1-1 TRBV9 CASSVGGLTEAFF
TRBJ2-2 TRBV5-1 CASSLDRANTGELFF
TRBJ1-1 TRBV29-1 CSAGMGMNTEAFF
TRBJ2-7 TRBV2 CASRRLAGGPEQYF
TRBJ1-2 TRBV7-9 CASSQQGPYGYTF
TRBJ2-7 TRBV28 CASTPLDRVGEQYF
TRBJ2-1 TRBV27 CASSLVGHYNEQFF
TRBJ2-5 TRBV5-5 CASSFISETQYF
TRBJ1-4 TRBV7-2 CASSLVAGGGEKLFF
TRBJ2-3 TRBV18 CASSPLGGRGDTQYF
TRBJ2-7 TRBV10-3 CAISEAGAYEQYF
TRBJ2-1 TRBV12-3/TRBV12-4 CASILGGVGEQFF
TRBJ2-1 TRBV6-1 CASSPGQLYNEQFF
TRBJ1-6 TRBV7-2 CASSLGTGLSSPLHF
TRBJ2-5 TRBV5-1 CASTSELSGRETQYF
TRBJ2-1 TRBV2 CASSPRVEWTYNEQFF
TRBJ1-1 TRBV20-1 CSARDDRMNTEAFF
TRBJ2-1 TRBV6-1 CASSKWTTYNEQFF
TRBJ2-1 TRBV4-3 CASSQDHGGGRPTYNEQFF
TRBJ2-1 TRBV5-1 CASKRGGENEQFF
TRBJ2-2 TRBV27 CASSHRGAGELFF
TRBJ2-1 TRBV5-8 CASSLGQAPYNEQFF
TRBJ2-7 TRBV9 CASSVADQRIYEQYF
TRBJ1-4 TRBV27 CASSPIPNEKLFF
TRBJ2-2 TRBV20-1 CSARGHGGSGAGELFF
TRBJ2-6 TRBV11-2 CASSLRGQGSSSGANVLTF
TRBJ2-1 TRBV7-8 CASSAIGSSYNEQFF
TRBJ1-4 TRBV7-2 CATSGSGERGLFF
TRBJ2-5 TRBV7-2 CASSPTGGAGETQYF
TRBJ2-5 TRBV15 CATSREDRTSKATQYF
TRBJ2-3 TRBV7-2 CASSPGGGSLADTQYF
TRBJ2-1 TRBV7-7 CASSLSPFGGGDSYNEQFF
TRBJ2-5 TRBV28 CASSLTSGRGETQYF
TRBJ1-5 TRBV12-3/TRBV12-4 CASRLGRQINSNQPQHF
TRBJ2-6 TRBV7-3 CASSLTRRALTGANVLTF
TRBJ2-2 TRBV6-5 CASSYSGWRRNTGELFF
TRBJ2-5 TRBV12-3/TRBV12-4 CASGLAGRKETQYF
TRBJ2-3 TRBV9 CASSVSFFTGLEASDTQYF
TRBJ1-5 TRBV28 CASSLGVGNQPQHF
TRBJ2-4 TRBV20-1 CSARAGQSKNIQYF
TRBJ1-1 TRBV4-2 CASSPHREGSNTEAFF
TRBJ2-7 TRBV7-2 CASTFTRTNYEQYF
TRBJ2-3 TRBV7-2 CASSLRPSGNPIDTQYF